Below, one T cell receptor (beta chain) is given with its context. Its antigen is not identified. The data belong to a study of post-analysis software for immune sequencing data. Findings of the study overall: Patients carried five TRBV segments more frequently than controls did, and TRBV5-6, TRBV5-1 and TRBV20-1 were among them. Patients with multiple sclerosis recorded significantly lower normalized Chao1 diversity than controls, the study found.

The germline V gene has CDR1 SQVTM and CDR2 ANQGSEA. The CDR3 runs to 16 residues. With V trimmed by 1 base and J by 2 bases, 4 bases remained unmatched. Built from TCR beta cDNA, the libraries had unique molecular identifiers in them. Each CDR3 protein gets one entry after TCRdb re-called the PCR reads with MiXCR. This sample yields over 700,000 distinct CDR3 sequences, of which 25% to 30% are seen a single time; about 0.5% belongs to the top ten. The sample was blood. The clonotype comes from a girl aged 10-17 years with multiple sclerosis. This sequence joins TRBV29-1 and TRBJ2-1; TRBD2 agrees at 11 bases. CDR3 in amino acids: CSVEGGTSGTYNEQFF. The CDR3, as DNA: TGCAGCGTTGAAGGTGGGACTAGCGGAACCTACAATGAGCAGTTCTTC.